Sequencing of this TCR beta chain was carried out in a study of T cells in Graves' hyperthyroidism and ophthalmopathy. Study-wide context: Sampling of peripheral blood happened at initial diagnosis, prior to any treatment.

Germline V gene data show CDR1 as LNHNV and CDR2 as YYDKDF (reference sequence). With 1 base removed from V and 4 bases from J, the gap between germline ends came to 10 bases. This CDR3 comprises 14 residues. The diagnostic basis comprised clinical symptoms, serum thyroxine and TRAb, thyroid ultrasound and orbital computed tomography. PBMCs were derived from roughly 10 ml fresh peripheral blood. Authors of the study amplified TCR beta CDR3 regions from RNA transcripts. Primed by the HTBI set, a first-round RT-PCR was run on the TCR CDR3. TCRdb recomputed calls from the multiplex PCR reads with MiXCR, one row per CDR3 protein. The table has around 400,000 distinct CDR3 sequences, roughly 15% seen once.

Source material: blood. The receptor comes from a woman aged 55-70 years with Graves' ophthalmopathy. This chain connects TRBV15 to TRBJ2-5; maybe TRBD2 (5 bases). For the CDR3, the DNA is TGTGCCACCAGCAGAGGCGGAAGCGGAGAGACCCAGTACTTC. Translation: CATSRGGSGETQYF.